These 7 T cell receptor beta chains came from one sample sequenced in a study of T cells after yellow fever vaccination. TCRdb fed the 5' RACE reads into MiXCR, producing one record per CDR3 protein. Found here are about 300,000 distinct CDR3 sequences, around 8.6% of them singletons; the top ten hold about 3.5%. Sequenced here: CD4+ T cells sorted from PBMCs, sampled 5 days after the yellow fever booster vaccination. These receptors originate from a man younger than 35 who received the YFV17D yellow fever vaccine.

This clonotype was counted between two and nine times. The rearrangement joins TRBV5-1 to TRBJ1-1; D may be TRBD1 (5 bases). CDR1 and CDR2 (germline): SGHRS, YFSETQ. The CDR3 totals 14 residues. V lost 0 bases to trimming and J lost 4 bases, with 10 bases between them. The CDR3, as DNA: TGCGCCAGCAGCTTGGTTGCGGGGGGCACTGAAGCTTTCTTT. Residues: CASSLVAGGTEAFF. Full variable domain (remainder filled in from reference TRBV5-1 and TRBJ1-1): KAGVTQTPRYLIKTRGQQVTLSCSPISGHRSVSWYQQTPGQGLQFLFEYFSETQRNKGNFPGRFSGRQFSNSRSEMNVSTLELGDSALYLCASSLVAGGTEAFFGQGTRLTVV.

In this sample, this clonotype turned up a few times. The rearrangement joins TRBV7-2 to TRBJ1-4; perhaps TRBD1 as D (6 bases). The germline CDR1 and CDR2 sequences are SGHTA and FQGNSA. V lost 1 base and J lost 7, with 13 bases in between. CDR3 length: 15 amino acids. The CDR3 nucleotides read TGTGCCAGCAGCTTAGGAGGCACCAGGGGTGAAAAACTGTTTTTT. Amino acid sequence: CASSLGGTRGEKLFF.

This clonotype was detected a few times. V usage is TRBV15 and J usage is TRBJ2-5; D is unclear. Germline V lookup: CDR1 LNHNV, CDR2 YYDKDF (reference sequence). The CDR3 is 16 amino acids. Trimming removed 1 base from V and 1 base from J, with 13 bases in between. The CDR3 DNA follows: TGTGCCACCAGCAGAGGACCCCACCGGACCCAAGAGACCCAGTACTTC. It specifies CATSRGPHRTQETQYF.

V usage is TRBV7-2 and J usage is TRBJ2-3, with 8 positions matching TRBD2. Germline-derived CDR1 and CDR2 are SGHTA and FQGNSA. V lost 5 bases and J lost 4; bases outside the gene matches: 5. The CDR3 covers 14 residues. CDR3 sequence: CASSPRTSSDTQYF. The CDR3 DNA sequence: TGTGCCAGCAGCCCGCGGACTAGCTCAGATACGCAGTATTTT. Full variable domain (outside the CDR3, taken from reference TRBV7-2 and TRBJ2-3): GAGVSQSPSNKVTEKGKDVELRCDPISGHTALYWYRQSLGQGLEFLIYFQGNSAPDKSGLPSDRFSAERTGGSVSTLTIQRTQQEDSAVYLCASSPRTSSDTQYFGPGTRLTVL.

Only a few counts were recorded for this clonotype. The V call is TRBV11-2, the J call TRBJ2-3; TRBD2 aligns across 14 bases. J lost 7 bases, V lost 5 bases, and 11 bases had no gene match. Germline V CDR1 and CDR2: SGHAT, FQNNGV. CDR3 length: 17 residues. The CDR3 coding sequence is TGTGCCAGCAGCCTGGACCCGGGACTAGCGGGGGTCTATACGCAGTATTTT. It encodes CASSLDPGLAGVYTQYF.

The chain joins TRBV9 to TRBJ1-1, with D unresolved. Germline V gene lookup returns CDR1 SGDLS and CDR2 YYNGEE. This CDR3 is 14 amino acids long. V was clipped by 7 bases and J by 0 bases, with 13 bases between them. The CDR3 sequence: CASAESPVNTEAFF. CDR3 in DNA: TGTGCCAGCGCGGAAAGCCCAGTGAACACTGAAGCTTTCTTT.

This clonotype showed up just a few times. V is TRBV5-1 and J is TRBJ2-3; perhaps TRBD1 as D (6 bases). Germline V CDR1 and CDR2: SGHRS, YFSETQ. Trimming pared 4 bases from V and 0 bases from J, leaving 12 bases between. CDR3 size: 15 residues. DNA for the CDR3: TGCGCCAGCAGCCCTACAGGGATTAGCACAGATACGCAGTATTTT. Amino acids: CASSPTGISTDTQYF. The variable domain in full, completed from reference TRBV5-1 and TRBJ2-3, reads KAGVTQTPRYLIKTRGQQVTLSCSPISGHRSVSWYQQTPGQGLQFLFEYFSETQRNKGNFPGRFSGRQFSNSRSEMNVSTLELGDSALYLCASSPTGISTDTQYFGPGTRLTVL.